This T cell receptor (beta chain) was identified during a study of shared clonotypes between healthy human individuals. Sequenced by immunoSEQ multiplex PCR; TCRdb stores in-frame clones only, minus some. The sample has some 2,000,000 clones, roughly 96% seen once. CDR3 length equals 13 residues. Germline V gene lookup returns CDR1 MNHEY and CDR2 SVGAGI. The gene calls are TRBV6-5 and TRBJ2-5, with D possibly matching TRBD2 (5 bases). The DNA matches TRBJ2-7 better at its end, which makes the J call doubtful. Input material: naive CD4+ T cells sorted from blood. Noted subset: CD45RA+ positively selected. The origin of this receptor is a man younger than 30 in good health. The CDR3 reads CASSASYTYEQYF. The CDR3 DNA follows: TGTGCCAGCTCGGCTAGCTACACCTACGAGCAGTACTTC.